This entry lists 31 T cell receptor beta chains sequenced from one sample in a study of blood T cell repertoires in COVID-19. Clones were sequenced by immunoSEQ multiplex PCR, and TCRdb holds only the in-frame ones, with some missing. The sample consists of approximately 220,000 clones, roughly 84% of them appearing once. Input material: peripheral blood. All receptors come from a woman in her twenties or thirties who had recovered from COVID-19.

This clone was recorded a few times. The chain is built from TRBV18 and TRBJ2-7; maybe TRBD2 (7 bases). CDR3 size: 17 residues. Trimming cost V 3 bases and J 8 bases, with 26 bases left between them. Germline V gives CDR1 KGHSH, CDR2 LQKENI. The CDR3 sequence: CASSPARSGGGSAQQYF. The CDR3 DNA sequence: TGTGCCAGCTCACCCGCACGATCCGGGGGCGGGAGTGCTCAGCAGTACTTC.

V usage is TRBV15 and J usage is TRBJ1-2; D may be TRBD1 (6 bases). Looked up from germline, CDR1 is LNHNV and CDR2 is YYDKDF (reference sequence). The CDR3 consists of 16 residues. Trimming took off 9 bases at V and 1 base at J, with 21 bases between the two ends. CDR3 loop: CATNKGGRTHNYGYTF. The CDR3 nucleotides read TGTGCCACAAACAAGGGGGGGCGCACCCATAACTATGGCTACACCTTC.

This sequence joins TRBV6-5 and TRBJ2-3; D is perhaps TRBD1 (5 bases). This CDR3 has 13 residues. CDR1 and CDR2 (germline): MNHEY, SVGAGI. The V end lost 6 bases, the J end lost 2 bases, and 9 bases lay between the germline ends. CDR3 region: CASSQGHTDTQYF. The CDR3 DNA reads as TGTGCCAGCAGCCAGGGCCACACAGATACGCAGTATTTT.

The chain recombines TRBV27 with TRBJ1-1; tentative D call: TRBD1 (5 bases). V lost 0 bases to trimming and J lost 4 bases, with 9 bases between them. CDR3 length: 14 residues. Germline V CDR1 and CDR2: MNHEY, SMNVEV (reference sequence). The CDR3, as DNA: TGTGCCAGCAGTTTATCTCGGGGGGGCACTGAAGCTTTCTTT. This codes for CASSLSRGGTEAFF.

In DNA, the CDR3 is TGCGCCAGCAGCATCTCAGTGATGAACACTGAAGCTTTCTTT. It codes for CASSISVMNTEAFF. V is TRBV5-1 and J is TRBJ1-1; D unresolved. In germline, CDR1 is SGHRS, CDR2 YFSETQ. Trimming pared 4 bases from V and 0 bases from J, leaving 10 bases between. This CDR3 has 14 amino acids. Filled out from reference TRBV5-1 and TRBJ1-1, the complete variable domain reads KAGVTQTPRYLIKTRGQQVTLSCSPISGHRSVSWYQQTPGQGLQFLFEYFSETQRNKGNFPGRFSGRQFSNSRSEMNVSTLELGDSALYLCASSISVMNTEAFFGQGTRLTVV.

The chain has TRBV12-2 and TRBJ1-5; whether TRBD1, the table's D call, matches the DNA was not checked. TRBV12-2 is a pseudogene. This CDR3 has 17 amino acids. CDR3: CASRLGPREGVNQPQHF. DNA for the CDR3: TGTGCAAGTCGCTTAGGGCCCAGGGAAGGTGTCAATCAGCCCCAGCATTTT.

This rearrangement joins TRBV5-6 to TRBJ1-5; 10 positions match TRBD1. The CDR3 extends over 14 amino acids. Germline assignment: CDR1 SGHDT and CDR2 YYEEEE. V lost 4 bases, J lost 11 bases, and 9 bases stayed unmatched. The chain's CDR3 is CASSMGQGRGAQHF. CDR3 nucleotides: TGTGCCAGCAGCATGGGACAGGGGCGTGGGGCCCAGCATTTT. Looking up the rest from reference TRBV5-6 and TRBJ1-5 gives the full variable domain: DAGVTQSPTHLIKTRGQQVTLRCSPKSGHDTVSWYQQALGQGPQFIFQYYEEEERQRGNFPDRFSGHQFPNYSSELNVNALLLGDSALYLCASSMGQGRGAQHFGDGTRLSIL.

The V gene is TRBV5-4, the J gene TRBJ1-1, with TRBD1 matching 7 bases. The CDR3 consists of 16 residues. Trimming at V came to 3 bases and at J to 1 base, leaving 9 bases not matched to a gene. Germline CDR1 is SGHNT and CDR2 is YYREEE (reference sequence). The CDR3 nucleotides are TGTGCCAGCAGCTCTGACAGGGCGGGGAGGAACACTGAAGCTTTCTTT. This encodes CASSSDRAGRNTEAFF.

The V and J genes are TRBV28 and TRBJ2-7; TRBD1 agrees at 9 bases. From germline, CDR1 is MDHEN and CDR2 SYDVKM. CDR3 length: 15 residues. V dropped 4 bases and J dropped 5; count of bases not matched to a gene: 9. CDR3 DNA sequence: TGTGCCAGCAGTTCAGGGACAGGGCGGAGGGACGAGCAGTACTTC. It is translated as CASSSGTGRRDEQYF.

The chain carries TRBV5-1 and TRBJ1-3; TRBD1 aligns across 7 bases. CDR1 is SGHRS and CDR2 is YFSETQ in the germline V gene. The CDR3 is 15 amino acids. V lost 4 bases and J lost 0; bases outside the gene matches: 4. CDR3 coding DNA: TGCGCCAGCAGCCCCCAGGGGGGCTCTGGAAACACCATATATTTT. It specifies CASSPQGGSGNTIYF.

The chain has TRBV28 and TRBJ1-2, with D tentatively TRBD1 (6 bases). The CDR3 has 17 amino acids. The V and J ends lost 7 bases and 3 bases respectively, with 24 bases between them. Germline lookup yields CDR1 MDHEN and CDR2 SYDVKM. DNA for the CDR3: TGTGCCAGCAACCTCCGCCAACAGGGTGGTTGGTACTATGGCTACACCTTC. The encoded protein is CASNLRQQGGWYYGYTF.

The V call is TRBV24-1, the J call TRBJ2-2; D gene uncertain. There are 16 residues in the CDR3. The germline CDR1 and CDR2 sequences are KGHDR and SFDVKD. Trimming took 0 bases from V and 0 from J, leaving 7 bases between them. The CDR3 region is CATSDLVGANTGELFF. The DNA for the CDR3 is TGTGCCACCAGTGATTTGGTAGGAGCGAACACCGGGGAGCTGTTTTTT.

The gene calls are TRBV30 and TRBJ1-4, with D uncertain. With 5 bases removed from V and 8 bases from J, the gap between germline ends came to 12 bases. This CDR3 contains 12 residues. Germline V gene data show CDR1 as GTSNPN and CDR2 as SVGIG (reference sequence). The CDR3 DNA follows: TGTGCCTGGCGCGGGCTAAGCGAAAAACTGTTTTTT. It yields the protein CAWRGLSEKLFF.

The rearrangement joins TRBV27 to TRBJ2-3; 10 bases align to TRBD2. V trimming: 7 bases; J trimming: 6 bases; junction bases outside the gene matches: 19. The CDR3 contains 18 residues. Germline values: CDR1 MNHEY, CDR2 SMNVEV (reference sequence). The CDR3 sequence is CASTTLRGSGRYWDTQYF. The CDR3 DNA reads TGTGCCAGCACCACCCTTCGGGGTAGCGGGAGGTACTGGGATACGCAGTATTTT.

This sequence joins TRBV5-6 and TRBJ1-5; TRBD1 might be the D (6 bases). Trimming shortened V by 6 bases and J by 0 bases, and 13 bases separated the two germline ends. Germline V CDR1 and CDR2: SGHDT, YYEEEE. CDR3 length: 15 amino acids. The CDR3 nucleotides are TGTGCCAGCACCAGACAGGCATATAGCAATCAGCCCCAGCATTTT. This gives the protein CASTRQAYSNQPQHF.

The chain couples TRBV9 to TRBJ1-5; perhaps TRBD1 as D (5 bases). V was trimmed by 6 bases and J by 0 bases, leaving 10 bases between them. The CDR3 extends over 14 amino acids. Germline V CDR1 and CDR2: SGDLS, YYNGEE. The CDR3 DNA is TGTGCCAGCAATGGGGGGAATAGCAATCAGCCCCAGCATTTT. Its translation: CASNGGNSNQPQHF. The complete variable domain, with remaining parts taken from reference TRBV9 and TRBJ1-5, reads DSGVTQTPKHLITATGQRVTLRCSPRSGDLSVYWYQQSLDQGLQFLIQYYNGEERAKGNILERFSAQQFPDLHSELNLSSLELGDSALYFCASNGGNSNQPQHFGDGTRLSIL.

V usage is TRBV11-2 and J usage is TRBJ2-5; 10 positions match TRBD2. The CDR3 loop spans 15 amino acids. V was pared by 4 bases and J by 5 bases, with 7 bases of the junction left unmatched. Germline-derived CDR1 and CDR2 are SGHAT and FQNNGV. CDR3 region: CASSSLAGALETQYF. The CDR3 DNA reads TGTGCCAGCAGCTCCCTAGCGGGAGCCCTCGAGACCCAGTACTTC.

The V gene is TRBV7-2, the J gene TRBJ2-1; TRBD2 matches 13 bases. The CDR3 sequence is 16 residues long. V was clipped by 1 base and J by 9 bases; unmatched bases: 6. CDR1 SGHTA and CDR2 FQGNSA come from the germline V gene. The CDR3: CASSLDGLAGVTEQFF. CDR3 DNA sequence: TGTGCCAGCAGCTTAGACGGACTAGCGGGAGTTACTGAGCAGTTCTTC. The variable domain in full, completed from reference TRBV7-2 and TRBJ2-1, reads GAGVSQSPSNKVTEKGKDVELRCDPISGHTALYWYRQSLGQGLEFLIYFQGNSAPDKSGLPSDRFSAERTGGSVSTLTIQRTQQEDSAVYLCASSLDGLAGVTEQFFGPGTRLTVL.

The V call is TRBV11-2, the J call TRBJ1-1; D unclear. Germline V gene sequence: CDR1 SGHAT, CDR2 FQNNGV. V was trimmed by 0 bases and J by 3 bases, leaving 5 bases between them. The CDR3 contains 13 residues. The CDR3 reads CASSLDPDTEAFF. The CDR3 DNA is TGTGCCAGCAGCTTAGATCCGGACACTGAAGCTTTCTTT.

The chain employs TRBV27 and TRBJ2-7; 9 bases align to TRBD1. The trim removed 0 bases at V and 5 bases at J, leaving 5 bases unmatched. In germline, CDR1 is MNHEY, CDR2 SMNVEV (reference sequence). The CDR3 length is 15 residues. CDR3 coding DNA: TGTGCCAGCAGTTTATCGGGGACAGGGACTCACGAGCAGTACTTC. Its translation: CASSLSGTGTHEQYF.

The CDR3: CASSQGLARRSTDTQYF. As DNA, the CDR3 is TGTGCCAGCAGCCAAGGGTTGGCTAGACGTAGCACAGATACGCAGTATTTT. The V gene is TRBV4-2, the J gene TRBJ2-3; D is unresolved. The CDR3 is 17 amino acids. V was shortened by 1 base and J by 0 bases, with 14 bases between the two germline ends. CDR1 LGHNA and CDR2 YNFKEQ come from the germline V gene.

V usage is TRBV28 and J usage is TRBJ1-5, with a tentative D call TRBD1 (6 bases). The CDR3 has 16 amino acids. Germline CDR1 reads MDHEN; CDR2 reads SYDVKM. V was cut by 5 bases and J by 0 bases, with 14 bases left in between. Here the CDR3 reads CASSTPGHISNQPQHF. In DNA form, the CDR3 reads TGTGCCAGCAGTACCCCGGGACACATTAGCAATCAGCCCCAGCATTTT. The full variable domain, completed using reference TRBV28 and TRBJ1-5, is DVKVTQSSRYLVKRTGEKVFLECVQDMDHENMFWYRQDPGLGLRLIYFSYDVKMKEKGDIPEGYSVSREKKERFSLILESASTNQTSMYLCASSTPGHISNQPQHFGDGTRLSIL.

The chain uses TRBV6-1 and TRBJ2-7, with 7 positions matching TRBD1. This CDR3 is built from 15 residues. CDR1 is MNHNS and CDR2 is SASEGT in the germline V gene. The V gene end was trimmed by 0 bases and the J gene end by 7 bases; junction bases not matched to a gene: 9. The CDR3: CASSEAGYRGGEQYF. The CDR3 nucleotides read TGTGCCAGCAGTGAAGCCGGGTACAGGGGCGGAGAGCAGTACTTC.

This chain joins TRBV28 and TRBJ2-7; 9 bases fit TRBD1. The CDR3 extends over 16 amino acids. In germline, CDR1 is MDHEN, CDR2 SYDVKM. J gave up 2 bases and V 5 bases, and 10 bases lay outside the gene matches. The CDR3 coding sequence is TGTGCCAGCAGTCGAGGGGGGACAGGGATACCCTACGAGCAGTACTTC. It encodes CASSRGGTGIPYEQYF.

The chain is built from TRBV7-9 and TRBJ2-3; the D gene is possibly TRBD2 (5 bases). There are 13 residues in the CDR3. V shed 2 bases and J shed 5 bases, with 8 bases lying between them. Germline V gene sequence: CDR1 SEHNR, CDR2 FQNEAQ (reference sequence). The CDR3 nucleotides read TGTGCCAGCAGCTTAAGCGGTAGAGATACGCAGTATTTT. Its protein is CASSLSGRDTQYF.

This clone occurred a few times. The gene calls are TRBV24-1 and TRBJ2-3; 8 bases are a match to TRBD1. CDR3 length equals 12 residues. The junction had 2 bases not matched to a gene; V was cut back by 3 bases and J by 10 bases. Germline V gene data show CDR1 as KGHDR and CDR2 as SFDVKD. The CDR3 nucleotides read TGTGCCACCAGTGATCCGGACAGGGCGCAGTATTTT. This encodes CATSDPDRAQYF.

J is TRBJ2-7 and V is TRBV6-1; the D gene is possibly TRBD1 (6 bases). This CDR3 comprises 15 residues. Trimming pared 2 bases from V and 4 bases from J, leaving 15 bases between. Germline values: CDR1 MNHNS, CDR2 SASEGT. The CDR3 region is CASSESEGVRYEQYF. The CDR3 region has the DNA TGTGCCAGCAGTGAATCTGAGGGGGTGAGGTACGAGCAGTACTTC.

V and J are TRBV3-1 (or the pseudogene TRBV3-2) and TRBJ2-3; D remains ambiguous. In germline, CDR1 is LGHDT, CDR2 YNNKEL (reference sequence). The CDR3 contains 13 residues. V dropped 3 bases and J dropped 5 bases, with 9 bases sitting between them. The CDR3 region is CASSHGGRDTQYF. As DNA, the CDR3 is TGTGCCAGCAGCCACGGTGGGCGAGATACGCAGTATTTT.

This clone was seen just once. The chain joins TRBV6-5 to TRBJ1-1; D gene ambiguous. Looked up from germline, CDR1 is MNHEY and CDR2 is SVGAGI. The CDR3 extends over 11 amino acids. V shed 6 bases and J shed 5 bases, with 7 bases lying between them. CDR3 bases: TGTGCCAGCAGCCGAGGGACTGAAGCTTTCTTT. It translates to CASSRGTEAFF.

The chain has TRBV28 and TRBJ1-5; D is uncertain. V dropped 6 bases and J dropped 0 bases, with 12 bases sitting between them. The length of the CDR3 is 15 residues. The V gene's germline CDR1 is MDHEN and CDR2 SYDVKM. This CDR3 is CASRPKSYSNQPQHF. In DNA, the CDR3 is TGTGCCAGCAGACCGAAGTCCTATAGCAATCAGCCCCAGCATTTT.

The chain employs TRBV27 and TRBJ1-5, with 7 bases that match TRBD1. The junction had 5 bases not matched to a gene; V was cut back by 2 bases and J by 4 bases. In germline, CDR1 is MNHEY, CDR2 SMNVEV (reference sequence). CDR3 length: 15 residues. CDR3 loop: CASSLVQGINQPQHF. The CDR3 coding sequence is TGTGCCAGCAGTTTAGTACAGGGGATTAATCAGCCCCAGCATTTT.